The entry that follows covers one TCR beta chain sequence. A single base separates this from a much larger clone, so it may be a read error. TCRdb re-called the reads with MiXCR, one entry per CDR3 protein. The table records fewer than 250,000 distinct CDR3 sequences, less than 35% of them present only once. This sample was taken from a study of kidney transplant recipient with SARS-CoV-2 infection. The origin of this receptor is a young adult male patient who had COVID-19 and was a kidney transplant recipient. Some of the T cells might come from the graft donor. The input for sequencing was a blood sample, taken at baseline and around day 120 from a kidney transplant recipient.

This CDR3 reads CANSGQGRVYGYTF. CDR3 in DNA: TGTGCCAACAGTGGGCAGGGAAGGGTCTATGGCTACACCTTC. The chain employs TRBV2 and TRBJ1-2, with D possibly being TRBD1 (5 bases). There are 14 residues in the CDR3. Germline lookup yields CDR1 SNHLY and CDR2 FYNNEI.